Listed below are T cell receptor beta chains from one sample, sequenced in a study of CD8 T cells in ankylosing spondylitis. TCRdb re-derived calls from the 5' RACE reads in MiXCR, one entry per CDR3 protein. The sample carries 200,000 to 300,000 distinct CDR3 sequences, around 25% recorded once. Sequencing was carried out using blood, either unsorted or a sorted T cell fraction (not recorded which). These receptors were collected from a male donor with ankylosing spondylitis or in good health (not recorded which). Each CDR3 is given with its conserved first and last residue. Fields, in order: clone size, J gene, D gene, V gene, CDR3 DNA, CDR3 protein. The D gene is left open where the match is weak. The size of a clone is reported for some rows only, either as once, few or many, or as a class for expanded clones.

clone_size: -
j_call: TRBJ2-3
d_call: -
v_call: TRBV2
cdr3_nt: TGTGCCAGCAGTGAACCCTTGGCCAGGGACACAGATACGCAGTATTTT
cdr3_aa: CASSEPLARDTDTQYF

clone_size: -
j_call: TRBJ1-4
d_call: -
v_call: TRBV6-5
cdr3_nt: TGTGCCAGCAGTTACTCGCAGGGCGGGGAAAAACTGTTTTTT
cdr3_aa: CASSYSQGGEKLFF

clone_size: many
j_call: TRBJ2-3
d_call: TRBD1
v_call: TRBV20-1
cdr3_nt: TGCAGTGCTAGGGGGACAGGGGCGACAGATACGCAGTATTTT
cdr3_aa: CSARGTGATDTQYF

clone_size: few
j_call: TRBJ2-7
d_call: TRBD2
v_call: TRBV20-1
cdr3_nt: TGCAGTGCTAGAAGCGGGATCTACGAGCAGTACTTC
cdr3_aa: CSARSGIYEQYF

clone_size: -
j_call: TRBJ1-6
d_call: TRBD1
v_call: TRBV2
cdr3_nt: TGTGCCAGCAGGACCAAACAGGGGTGGAATTCACCCCTCCACTTT
cdr3_aa: CASRTKQGWNSPLHF

clone_size: many
j_call: TRBJ2-7
d_call: TRBD1
v_call: TRBV20-1
cdr3_nt: TGCAGTGCGGGAGGGGGACAGGGAGGGGACGAGCAGTACTTC
cdr3_aa: CSAGGGQGGDEQYF

clone_size: few
j_call: TRBJ2-3
d_call: -
v_call: TRBV12-3/TRBV12-4
cdr3_nt: TGTGCCAGCCGGGGTTGGACAGATACGCAGTATTTT
cdr3_aa: CASRGWTDTQYF

clone_size: many
j_call: TRBJ2-3
d_call: -
v_call: TRBV10-1
cdr3_nt: TGCGCCAGCAGTGATGTCGGCGGGGGCACAGATACGCAGTATTTT
cdr3_aa: CASSDVGGGTDTQYF

clone_size: few
j_call: TRBJ1-5
d_call: -
v_call: TRBV28
cdr3_nt: TGTGCCAGCAGTTTATCAGGAACTAGCAATCAGCCCCAGCATTTT
cdr3_aa: CASSLSGTSNQPQHF

clone_size: -
j_call: TRBJ1-1
d_call: -
v_call: TRBV20-1
cdr3_nt: TGCAGTGTGAGAGGGCCCAACACTGAAGCTTTCTTT
cdr3_aa: CSVRGPNTEAFF

clone_size: -
j_call: TRBJ1-1
d_call: -
v_call: TRBV6-1
cdr3_nt: TGTGCCAGCGGGAAGAGCCCGGGGAGGGAAACTTTCTTT
cdr3_aa: CASGKSPGRETFF

clone_size: -
j_call: TRBJ2-7
d_call: -
v_call: TRBV12-3/TRBV12-4
cdr3_nt: TGTGCCAGCAGTCTCGACGGACTCACTCCGGGCTCCGAGCAGTACTTC
cdr3_aa: CASSLDGLTPGSEQYF

clone_size: few
j_call: TRBJ2-7
d_call: TRBD2
v_call: TRBV29-1
cdr3_nt: TGCAGCGTTGTTTCTAGCGGGGAGTACGAGCAGTACTTC
cdr3_aa: CSVVSSGEYEQYF

clone_size: -
j_call: TRBJ2-2
d_call: -
v_call: TRBV20-1
cdr3_nt: TGCAGCGTCGCGAACACCGGGGAGCTGTTTTTT
cdr3_aa: CSVANTGELFF

clone_size: -
j_call: TRBJ1-1
d_call: -
v_call: TRBV6-1
cdr3_nt: TGTGCCAGCAACCATCAGGACTTAGGGACTGAAGCTTTCTTT
cdr3_aa: CASNHQDLGTEAFF

clone_size: few
j_call: TRBJ2-6
d_call: -
v_call: TRBV6-1
cdr3_nt: TGTGCCAGCAGGAAGCCTTCTGGGGCCAACGTCCTGACTTTC
cdr3_aa: CASRKPSGANVLTF

clone_size: -
j_call: TRBJ2-1
d_call: -
v_call: TRBV7-8
cdr3_nt: TGTGCCAGCAGCTTAGAAGGACGGGATGAGCAGTTCTTC
cdr3_aa: CASSLEGRDEQFF

clone_size: many
j_call: TRBJ2-1
d_call: TRBD1
v_call: TRBV2
cdr3_nt: TGTGCCAGCAGGGGACAGGCACGTTCGGAGCAGTTCTTC
cdr3_aa: CASRGQARSEQFF

clone_size: -
j_call: TRBJ2-7
d_call: -
v_call: TRBV21-1
cdr3_nt: TGTGCCAGCAGCCCCTTTAGGGACGGAACCTACGAGCAGTACTTC
cdr3_aa: CASSPFRDGTYEQYF

clone_size: -
j_call: TRBJ2-7
d_call: TRBD1
v_call: TRBV12-3/TRBV12-4
cdr3_nt: TGTGCCAGCAGGCGAACAGGGGCCGGGCAGTACTTC
cdr3_aa: CASRRTGAGQYF

clone_size: many
j_call: TRBJ1-1
d_call: TRBD1
v_call: TRBV4-1
cdr3_nt: TGCGCCAGCAGCCATCGTTACAGGGGCATGAACACTGAAGCTTTCTTT
cdr3_aa: CASSHRYRGMNTEAFF

clone_size: many
j_call: TRBJ2-5
d_call: -
v_call: TRBV29-1
cdr3_nt: TGCAGCGCCGAGAGGGAGAATCGTAGAGGCCAAGAGACCCAGTACTTC
cdr3_aa: CSAERENRRGQETQYF